The rows below give T cell receptor beta chains drawn from one sample of a study of glioma-infiltrating T cells. TCRdb re-derived calls from the multiplex PCR reads in MiXCR, one entry per CDR3 protein. The sample yields around 100,000 distinct CDR3 sequences, 25% to 30% seen once. The sample comprised glioma tissue, nonneoplastic brain tissue, or PBMCs (not recorded which). The receptors derive from a human donor with low-grade glioma or glioblastoma, undergoing nonglioma brain surgery, or in good health (not recorded which). CDR3s include the opening cysteine and the closing phenylalanine or tryptophan. The D gene is left open where the match is weak. Part of the rows lack a size; the others show once, few, many or a class for expanded clones.

D,V,size,J,length,CDR3,DNA
.,TRBV4-2,few,TRBJ1-6,16,CASSQHAGGYNSPLHF,TGTGCCAGCAGCCAACACGCGGGGGGTTACAATTCACCCCTCCACTTT
.,TRBV6-2/TRBV6-3,.,TRBJ1-1,15,CASSYPKGFSTEAFF,TGTGCCAGCAGTTACCCGAAAGGTTTCAGCACTGAAGCTTTCTTT
.,TRBV20-1,many,TRBJ1-2,13,CSAESPTTYGYTF,TGCAGTGCGGAGTCCCCTACTACCTATGGCTACACCTTC
.,TRBV5-4,.,TRBJ1-6,14,CASSLRAVNSPLHF,TGTGCCAGCAGCTTGAGGGCGGTAAATTCACCCCTCCACTTT
TRBD1,TRBV7-2,many,TRBJ2-7,13,CASSQGTGVEQYF,TGTGCCAGCAGCCAAGGGACAGGGGTAGAGCAGTACTTC
.,TRBV27,many,TRBJ1-2,13,CASSSGPNYGYTF,TGTGCCAGCAGTTCTGGGCCTAACTATGGCTACACCTTC
.,TRBV27,many,TRBJ1-5,14,CASSPGLLDQPQHF,TGTGCCAGCTCCCCCGGATTGTTAGATCAGCCCCAGCATTTT
.,TRBV3-1,.,TRBJ1-2,11,CASSTSGGYTF,TGTGCCAGCAGCACCTCGGGGGGCTACACCTTC
.,TRBV18,.,TRBJ1-1,14,CASSWDHMNTEAFF,TGTGCCAGCTCATGGGACCACATGAACACTGAAGCTTTCTTT
.,TRBV6-6,many,TRBJ1-1,16,CASSYSSGTVYTEAFF,TGTGCCAGCAGTTACTCCTCCGGGACGGTCTACACTGAAGCTTTCTTT
.,TRBV4-2,.,TRBJ1-2,16,CASSQAIQGIYEGYTF,TGTGCCAGCAGCCAAGCTATACAGGGCATTTACGAAGGCTACACCTTC
TRBD2,TRBV4-2,.,TRBJ2-5,16,CASSQHARGVQETQYF,TGTGCCAGCAGCCAACACGCGCGGGGGGTCCAAGAGACCCAGTACTTC
.,TRBV7-2,many,TRBJ2-3,12,CASSLATDTQYF,TGTGCCAGCAGCTTAGCGACAGATACGCAGTATTTT
.,TRBV6-1,many,TRBJ2-3,15,CASSSQRDSTDTQYF,TGTGCCAGCAGTTCCCAAAGGGACTCCACAGATACGCAGTATTTT
.,TRBV19,many,TRBJ1-5,14,CASSIRVSNQPQHF,TGTGCCAGTAGTATTAGAGTTAGCAATCAGCCCCAGCATTTT
.,TRBV5-5,.,TRBJ1-3,15,CASSLSHSSGNTIYF,TGTGCCAGCAGCCTATCCCATAGCTCTGGAAACACCATATATTTT
TRBD1,TRBV7-9,.,TRBJ1-3,17,CASSLYRGEGSGNTIYF,TGTGCCAGCAGCTTATACAGGGGGGAAGGCTCTGGAAACACCATATATTTT
.,TRBV20-1,many,TRBJ1-6,12,CSARNNNSPLHF,TGCAGTGCTAGGAATAACAATTCACCCCTCCACTTT
TRBD1,TRBV28,many,TRBJ1-2,12,CASSAGGYGYTF,TGTGCCAGCAGTGCAGGGGGCTATGGCTACACCTTC
TRBD1,TRBV6-1,many,TRBJ1-2,15,CASSPWTGESYGYTF,TGTGCCAGCAGTCCTTGGACAGGGGAGAGCTATGGCTACACCTTC
.,TRBV4-1,many,TRBJ1-4,14,CASSPSRGEEKLFF,TGCGCCAGCAGCCCCTCAAGGGGAGAAGAAAAACTGTTTTTT
.,TRBV6-6,many,TRBJ1-6,13,CASSYSNNSPLHF,TGTGCCAGCAGTTACTCAAATAATTCACCCCTCCACTTT
.,TRBV12-2,.,TRBJ2-5,15,CASRPERGPGETQYF,TGTGCAAGTCGCCCCGAGAGGGGCCCCGGAGAGACCCAGTACTTC
.,TRBV6-1,many,TRBJ2-7,13,CASTPEVGYEQYF,TGTGCCAGCACCCCGGAGGTGGGCTACGAGCAGTACTTC
TRBD1,TRBV7-2,few,TRBJ1-2,14,CASSSGTGTSGYTF,TGTGCCAGCAGCTCAGGGACAGGGACCTCCGGCTACACCTTC
.,TRBV7-2,few,TRBJ2-1,12,CASSLVAREQFF,TGTGCCAGCAGCTTAGTGGCACGTGAGCAGTTCTTC
.,TRBV27,many,TRBJ2-3,16,CASSLSPYTDTDTQYF,TGTGCCAGCAGTTTATCCCCTTACACAGACACAGATACGCAGTATTTT
TRBD1,TRBV28,many,TRBJ1-6,14,CASSGRQGNSPLHF,TGTGCCAGCAGCGGCAGACAGGGGAATTCACCCCTCCACTTT
.,TRBV14,few,TRBJ2-1,14,CASSQDFVRNEQFF,TGTGCCAGCAGCCAAGATTTCGTGAGGAATGAGCAGTTCTTC
.,TRBV7-9,many,TRBJ1-2,14,CAANKVSTNYGYTF,TGTGCCGCCAATAAGGTGTCCACTAACTATGGCTACACCTTC
.,TRBV4-3,many,TRBJ2-5,17,CASSQAPEAALGETQYF,TGCGCCAGCAGCCAAGCCCCCGAAGCGGCGCTAGGGGAGACCCAGTACTTC
.,TRBV19,many,TRBJ2-1,14,CASTHRSSYNEQFF,TGTGCCAGTACCCACCGGAGCTCCTACAATGAGCAGTTCTTC
TRBD1,TRBV6-2/TRBV6-3,many,TRBJ2-3,18,CASSYLPGGTGAGDTQYF,TGTGCCAGCAGTTACCTTCCAGGCGGGACAGGGGCTGGAGATACGCAGTATTTT
TRBD1,TRBV4-2,many,TRBJ1-4,14,CASSPGTGNEKLFF,TGTGCCAGCAGCCCGGGGACAGGGAATGAAAAACTGTTTTTT
.,TRBV28,many,TRBJ1-2,11,CASNTNYGYTF,TGTGCCAGCAATACAAACTATGGCTACACCTTC
TRBD1,TRBV20-1,many,TRBJ2-5,12,CSARDSQETQYF,TGCAGTGCCCGGGACAGCCAAGAGACCCAGTACTTC
TRBD1,TRBV7-6,many,TRBJ1-6,15,CASSLDGTVGSPLHF,TGTGCCAGCAGCCTCGACGGGACAGTGGGTTCACCCCTCCACTTT
.,TRBV12-3/TRBV12-4,.,TRBJ2-3,15,CASILEGGPADTQYF,TGTGCCAGCATACTAGAGGGGGGGCCCGCAGATACGCAGTATTTT
TRBD2,TRBV6-1,.,TRBJ2-5,17,CARSQDLSGGRKETQYF,TGTGCCAGAAGCCAAGACCTTAGCGGGGGCCGCAAGGAGACCCAGTACTTC
TRBD1,TRBV7-2,.,TRBJ1-5,16,CASSLATGTGQETQHF,TGTGCCAGCAGCTTAGCGACCGGGACAGGGCAAGAGACCCAGCATTTT
TRBD1,TRBV5-4,many,TRBJ2-1,14,CASSWGQEYNEQFF,TGTGCCAGCAGCTGGGGACAGGAGTACAATGAGCAGTTCTTC
.,TRBV2,.,TRBJ1-6,15,CASSDLGLNNSPLHF,TGTGCCAGCAGTGACCTTGGACTAAATAATTCACCCCTCCACTTT
.,TRBV12-3/TRBV12-4,.,TRBJ2-3,15,CASSLVSGASNTQYF,TGTGCCAGCAGTTTAGTGTCGGGGGCGTCGAATACGCAGTATTTT
TRBD1,TRBV5-1,few,TRBJ1-1,16,CASSLGLGQGGTEAFF,TGCGCCAGCAGCTTGGGACTCGGACAGGGGGGAACTGAAGCTTTCTTT
.,TRBV28,many,TRBJ2-4,12,CASRSHQNIQYF,TGTGCCAGCAGGTCACACCAAAACATTCAGTACTTC
TRBD2,TRBV12-3/TRBV12-4,.,TRBJ2-3,17,CASSFPLTSGAADTQYF,TGTGCCAGCAGTTTCCCCCTCACTAGCGGGGCAGCAGATACGCAGTATTTT
.,TRBV29-1,.,TRBJ2-5,9,CSVKETQYF,TGCAGCGTGAAGGAGACCCAGTACTTC
.,TRBV12-3/TRBV12-4,few,TRBJ2-2,15,CASSFGRGNTGELFF,TGTGCCAGCAGTTTCGGGCGGGGGAACACCGGGGAGCTGTTTTTT
.,TRBV7-7,many,TRBJ2-3,15,CASSLSGSNTDTQYF,TGTGCTAGCAGCTTATCGGGGTCGAACACAGATACGCAGTATTTT
.,TRBV6-1,many,TRBJ1-6,14,CASSYRGENSPLHF,TGTGCCAGCAGTTATCGTGGAGAGAATTCACCCCTCCACTTT
.,TRBV11-2,.,TRBJ1-2,14,CASSLSLDLGGYTF,TGTGCCAGCAGCTTAAGTTTGGATCTAGGCGGCTACACCTTC
.,TRBV24-1,.,TRBJ2-3,16,CATSPSASWGTDTQYF,TGTGCCACCAGTCCCTCAGCGAGCTGGGGCACAGATACGCAGTATTTT
.,TRBV28,many,TRBJ2-7,15,CASSLSTGDFHEQYF,TGTGCCAGCAGTTTATCCACAGGGGACTTTCACGAGCAGTACTTC
.,TRBV5-1,few,TRBJ1-6,12,CASRSSNSPLHF,TGCGCCAGCAGGTCGTCGAATTCACCCCTCCACTTT
TRBD2,TRBV4-2,many,TRBJ2-1,14,CASSQDGGGNEQFF,TGTGCCAGCAGCCAAGATGGCGGGGGCAATGAGCAGTTCTTC
TRBD1,TRBV10-3,few,TRBJ2-3,12,CAISGQGDTQYF,TGTGCCATCAGTGGACAGGGGGATACGCAGTATTTT